One and the same sample provided the 22 T cell receptor beta chains below, sequenced in a study of T-cell memory formation after mild COVID-19. TCRdb reanalysed the 5' RACE reads using MiXCR and keeps one entry per CDR3 protein. The sample includes 500,000 to 650,000 distinct CDR3 sequences, about 20% of them seen just once. Sequenced sample: PBMCs or a T cell subset sorted from them (not recorded which). The receptors come from an adult woman who had mild COVID-19 (a few samples of this study predate the infection). Cell type and time point are not known.

The rearrangement joins TRBV7-8 to TRBJ2-7; possibly TRBD1 for D (6 bases). Germline V gene data show CDR1 as SGHVS and CDR2 as FQNEAQ. This CDR3 has 17 amino acids. Trimming took off 1 base at V and 1 base at J, with 17 bases between the two ends. CDR3 in DNA: TGTGCCAGCAGCTTAGAGCGTAACAGGGCCTATTCCTACGAGCAGTACTTC. It is translated as CASSLERNRAYSYEQYF. The full variable domain, completed using reference TRBV7-8 and TRBJ2-7, is GAGVSQSPRYKVAKRGQDVALRCDPISGHVSLFWYQQALGQGPEFLTYFQNEAQLDKSGLPSDRFFAERPEGSVSTLKIQRTQQEDSAVYLCASSLERNRAYSYEQYFGPGTRLTVT.

The chain uses TRBV12-3 or TRBV12-4 and TRBJ1-2; D is possibly TRBD1 (5 bases). V was shortened by 4 bases and J by 8 bases, with 17 bases between the two germline ends. This CDR3 comprises 14 residues. CDR3 sequence: CASSWGGVVRGYTF. Written as DNA, the CDR3 is TGTGCCAGCAGTTGGGGAGGGGTAGTTCGCGGCTACACCTTC.

The chain recombines TRBV12-3 or TRBV12-4 with TRBJ1-1, with 9 bases matching TRBD1. The CDR3 totals 14 residues. The J segment lost 1 base and the V segment lost 7 bases, leaving 4 bases of the junction unmatched. CDR3 nucleotide sequence: TGTGCCAGCAAGAGGACAGGGGAGAACACTGAAGCTTTCTTT. This gives the protein CASKRTGENTEAFF.

The chain has TRBV5-1 and TRBJ2-7; 10 positions match TRBD1. Germline values: CDR1 SGHRS, CDR2 YFSETQ. CDR3 length: 14 residues. The V and J ends lost 4 bases and 5 bases, in that order; junction bases with no gene match: 6. The CDR3 sequence is CASSGGTGEHEQYF. The CDR3 DNA reads TGCGCCAGCAGCGGCGGGACAGGGGAACACGAGCAGTACTTC.

Only a few counts were recorded for this clonotype. V is TRBV14 and J is TRBJ2-5; 12 bases are a match to TRBD1. The CDR3 runs 15 residues. V trimming: 4 bases; J trimming: 5 bases; junction bases outside the gene matches: 5. Germline assignment: CDR1 SGHDN and CDR2 FVKESK. The CDR3 DNA follows: TGTGCCAGCAGCCCTCGGGACAGGGGGCCCGAGACCCAGTACTTC. Its translation is CASSPRDRGPETQYF. The complete variable domain, with remaining parts taken from reference TRBV14 and TRBJ2-5, reads EAGVTQFPSHSVIEKGQTVTLRCDPISGHDNLYWYRRVMGKEIKFLLHFVKESKQDESGMPNNRFLAERTGGTYSTLKVQPAELEDSGVYFCASSPRDRGPETQYFGPGTRLLVL.

This clonotype was detected only a few times. The chain has TRBV4-3 and TRBJ1-2; 11 nucleotides line up with TRBD1. V trimming: 7 bases; J trimming: 7 bases; junction bases outside the gene matches: 11. Per germline, CDR1 LGHNA and CDR2 YSLEER. The CDR3 totals 15 residues. The CDR3 coding sequence is TGCGCCAGCAAGACCGGGACAGGGGGTGTTAGTGGCTACACCTTC. It translates to CASKTGTGGVSGYTF.

This chain links TRBV6-1 with TRBJ1-5; TRBD1 agrees at 8 bases. The CDR3 has 14 amino acids. Germline V gives CDR1 MNHNS, CDR2 SASEGT. Trimming at V came to 7 bases and at J to 3 bases, leaving 5 bases not matched to a gene. The chain's CDR3 is CASIPTGDNQPQHF. In DNA, the CDR3 is TGTGCCAGCATCCCGACAGGGGACAATCAGCCCCAGCATTTT.

This clonotype was seen a few times. This rearrangement joins TRBV12-3 or TRBV12-4 to TRBJ2-7, with 7 nucleotides matching TRBD1. V trimming: 6 bases; J trimming: 6 bases; junction bases outside the gene matches: 5. The CDR3 consists of 12 residues. CDR3 DNA sequence: TGTGCCAGCAGCCAAAGGGGGCTCGAGCAGTACTTC. It encodes CASSQRGLEQYF.

The rearrangement links TRBV7-2 to TRBJ1-1, with 7 bases matching TRBD1. V trimming: 2 bases; J trimming: 5 bases; junction bases outside the gene matches: 5. CDR3 length equals 14 residues. The germline CDR1 and CDR2 sequences are SGHTA and FQGNSA. CDR3 in DNA: TGTGCCAGCAGCTTATCGACAGGGTTGACTGAAGCTTTCTTT. It codes for CASSLSTGLTEAFF.

This clonotype was seen a handful of times. The V call is TRBV19, the J call TRBJ1-1; D unclear. This CDR3 spans 14 amino acids. Trimming removed 0 bases from V and 9 bases from J, with 14 bases in between. The germline CDR1 and CDR2 sequences are LNHDA and SQIVND (reference sequence). The CDR3 loop reads CASSIDLGPEQAFF. The CDR3 nucleotides are TGTGCCAGTAGTATAGATCTCGGGCCCGAACAAGCTTTCTTT.

The rearrangement joins TRBV12-3 or TRBV12-4 to TRBJ2-7; 10 nucleotides match TRBD2. V was pared by 6 bases and J by 4 bases, with 6 bases of the junction left unmatched. The CDR3 extends over 14 amino acids. CDR3 sequence reads: CASRASGGGYEQYF. DNA of the CDR3: TGTGCCAGCAGAGCTAGCGGGGGAGGGTACGAGCAGTACTTC.

This clonotype was observed many times. This chain uses TRBV20-1 with TRBJ2-4; the D gene could be TRBD1 or TRBD2 (5 bases each). Germline V gene sequence: CDR1 DFQATT, CDR2 SNEGSKA (reference sequence). V was pared by 6 bases and J by 11 bases, with 26 bases between. The length of the CDR3 is 15 residues. CDR3: CSARDELLGEKVQYF. The CDR3 DNA follows: TGCAGTGCCCGAGACGAATTACTAGGGGAGAAGGTTCAGTACTTC.

The rearrangement uses TRBV29-1 and TRBJ2-3; D not certain. Trimming shortened V by 7 bases and J by 2 bases, and 10 bases separated the two germline ends. CDR1 is SQVTM and CDR2 is ANQGSEA in the germline V gene. There are 12 residues in the CDR3. CDR3 nucleotides: TGCAGCGAGATAAGGGTCACAGATACGCAGTATTTT. It codes for CSEIRVTDTQYF.

This chain connects TRBV5-1 to TRBJ2-1; TRBD2 agrees at 11 bases. The CDR3 covers 15 residues. Germline V gene data show CDR1 as SGHRS and CDR2 as YFSETQ. The V gene end was trimmed by 1 base and the J gene end by 7 bases; junction bases not matched to a gene: 4. The CDR3 sequence: CASSLKTSGANEQFF. DNA of the CDR3: TGCGCCAGCAGCTTGAAGACTAGCGGGGCTAATGAGCAGTTCTTC.

There are a few counts of this clonotype. The chain is built from TRBV2 and TRBJ2-7; D remains unclear. Trimming left V 0 bases short and J 8 bases short, with 20 bases between. In germline, CDR1 is SNHLY, CDR2 FYNNEI. The CDR3 runs 16 residues. The chain's CDR3 is CASSEAQLAGPRKQYF. The CDR3 bases are TGTGCCAGCAGTGAAGCGCAGTTAGCTGGTCCAAGGAAGCAGTACTTC.

This clonotype appeared a single time. The chain has TRBV29-1 and TRBJ2-7; D is possibly TRBD1 (6 bases). From germline, CDR1 is SQVTM and CDR2 ANQGSEA. CDR3 length: 13 residues. Deletions cut 1 base from V and 2 bases from J, with 9 bases between. The CDR3 DNA reads TGCAGCGTTGAAGCAGGGGTTCCCTACGAGCAGTACTTC. Translating it yields CSVEAGVPYEQYF.

This clonotype has more than one count but fewer than ten. The rearrangement joins TRBV7-6 to TRBJ2-7; no clear D. This CDR3 has 15 residues. The V gene lost 2 bases and the J gene lost 2 bases, with 13 bases spanning the gap. Germline assignment: CDR1 SGHVS and CDR2 FNYEAQ. The CDR3 is CASSLRADSAYEQYF. The CDR3 nucleotides read TGTGCCAGCAGCTTAAGGGCAGACTCAGCCTACGAGCAGTACTTC.

V is TRBV7-3 and J is TRBJ2-7, with a tentative D call TRBD2 (6 bases). The V and J ends lost 5 bases and 5 bases respectively, with 13 bases between them. This CDR3 comprises 13 residues. Germline V gives CDR1 SGHTA, CDR2 FQGTGA. CDR3 sequence: CASSAPAGDEQYF. The CDR3 DNA reads TGTGCCAGCAGCGCCCCAGCGGGCGACGAGCAGTACTTC.

The chain couples TRBV20-1 to TRBJ2-1, with a weak D call TRBD2 (5 bases). The CDR3 is 15 amino acids. V lost 0 bases and J 0 bases, leaving 9 bases between the germline ends. Germline V gene lookup returns CDR1 DFQATT and CDR2 SNEGSKA (reference sequence). The CDR3 bases are TGCAGTGCTAGAGAAGGAGGAAGCTCCTACAATGAGCAGTTCTTC. Amino acids: CSAREGGSSYNEQFF.

The V and J genes are TRBV20-1 and TRBJ1-2, with unresolved D. This CDR3 is built from 13 residues. The V and J ends lost 6 bases and 3 bases respectively, with 14 bases between them. Germline V CDR1 and CDR2: DFQATT, SNEGSKA (reference sequence). CDR3 coding DNA: TGCAGTGCCACACCTGAAGGTGACTATGGCTACACCTTC. Translation: CSATPEGDYGYTF.

The chain employs TRBV5-5 and TRBJ1-5; 7 nucleotides line up with TRBD1. This CDR3 spans 16 amino acids. The V segment lost 4 bases and the J segment 6 bases; nucleotides outside the gene matches: 13. Per the germline V gene, CDR1 is SGHKS and CDR2 is YYEKEE (reference sequence). As DNA, the CDR3 is TGTGCCAGCAGCCCCACGCCCGGGACAGCGAGTCAGCCCCAGCATTTT. This codes for CASSPTPGTASQPQHF. The whole variable domain, filled in from reference TRBV5-5 and TRBJ1-5, reads DAGVTQSPTHLIKTRGQQVTLRCSPISGHKSVSWYQQVLGQGPQFIFQYYEKEERGRGNFPDRFSARQFPNYSSELNVNALLLGDSALYLCASSPTPGTASQPQHFGDGTRLSIL.

This clonotype has a count of ten or more. The V and J genes are TRBV20-1 and TRBJ1-2; possible D gene TRBD1, 6 bases. Deletions cut 8 bases from V and 2 bases from J, with 18 bases between. Germline V gene sequence: CDR1 DFQATT, CDR2 SNEGSKA (reference sequence). The CDR3 length is 14 residues. This CDR3 reads CSPPSGQHNYGYTF. CDR3 DNA sequence: TGCAGTCCCCCATCAGGACAGCACAACTATGGCTACACCTTC.